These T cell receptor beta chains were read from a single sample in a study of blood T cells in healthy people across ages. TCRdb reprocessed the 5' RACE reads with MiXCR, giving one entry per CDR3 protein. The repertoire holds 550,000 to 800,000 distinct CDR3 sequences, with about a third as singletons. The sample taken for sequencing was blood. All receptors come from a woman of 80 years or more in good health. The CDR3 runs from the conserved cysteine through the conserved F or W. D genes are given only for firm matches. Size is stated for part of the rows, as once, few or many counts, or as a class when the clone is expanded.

CDR3 DNA: TGCAGTGCTAGACCGGGAGGCTCCTACAATGAGCAGTTCTTC
CDR3 protein: CSARPGGSYNEQFF
V gene: TRBV20-1
J gene: TRBJ2-1
D gene: TRBD2
clone size: many

CDR3 DNA: TGTGCCACCAGCAGAGACAACGGAGGGGGAGAGCAGTACTTC
CDR3 protein: CATSRDNGGGEQYF
V gene: TRBV15
J gene: TRBJ2-7
D gene: -
clone size: -

CDR3 DNA: TGCGCCAGCAGCTTGACTATCTCTGGAAACACCATATATTTT
CDR3 protein: CASSLTISGNTIYF
V gene: TRBV5-1
J gene: TRBJ1-3
D gene: -
clone size: few

CDR3 DNA: TGCAGTGCTAGAGATCGCCAGAGTAGTATGGGCTACGAGCAGTACTTC
CDR3 protein: CSARDRQSSMGYEQYF
V gene: TRBV20-1
J gene: TRBJ2-7
D gene: -
clone size: -

CDR3 DNA: TGCAGTGCTAGGCGAGCGGGGGACACCGGGGAGCTGTTTTTT
CDR3 protein: CSARRAGDTGELFF
V gene: TRBV20-1
J gene: TRBJ2-2
D gene: TRBD2
clone size: -

CDR3 DNA: TGTGCCAGCAGTCAGGGGATAATCTATGGCTACACCTTC
CDR3 protein: CASSQGIIYGYTF
V gene: TRBV6-6
J gene: TRBJ1-2
D gene: -
clone size: many

CDR3 DNA: TGCGCCAGCAGCTTGGGTAAGCAAAACACTGAAGCTTTCTTT
CDR3 protein: CASSLGKQNTEAFF
V gene: TRBV5-1
J gene: TRBJ1-1
D gene: -
clone size: many

CDR3 DNA: TGTGCCACCAATGGGGACTCACGGTACGGCTACACCTTC
CDR3 protein: CATNGDSRYGYTF
V gene: TRBV5-4
J gene: TRBJ1-2
D gene: -
clone size: -

CDR3 DNA: TGTGCCAGCAGTTTCACGGCGGCTAGCACAGATACGCAGTATTTT
CDR3 protein: CASSFTAASTDTQYF
V gene: TRBV28
J gene: TRBJ2-3
D gene: -
clone size: -

CDR3 DNA: TGTGCCAGCAGTACTCACCAGGGGTACAATGAGCAGTTCTTC
CDR3 protein: CASSTHQGYNEQFF
V gene: TRBV6-1
J gene: TRBJ2-1
D gene: -
clone size: many

CDR3 DNA: TGTGCCAGCAGTTACCCCCCGACAGGTAGCAATCAGCCCCAGCATTTT
CDR3 protein: CASSYPPTGSNQPQHF
V gene: TRBV6-5
J gene: TRBJ1-5
D gene: -
clone size: -

CDR3 DNA: TGTGCCAGCAGCACCGGGAGACACAATGAGCAGTTCTTC
CDR3 protein: CASSTGRHNEQFF
V gene: TRBV7-8
J gene: TRBJ2-1
D gene: -
clone size: -

CDR3 DNA: TGTGCCAGCAGCCCCTGGGAGGGACCGAACACTGAAGCTTTCTTT
CDR3 protein: CASSPWEGPNTEAFF
V gene: TRBV7-2
J gene: TRBJ1-1
D gene: -
clone size: -

CDR3 DNA: TGCAGCGCGGACAGGGGGGGGGAAAAACTGTTTTTT
CDR3 protein: CSADRGGEKLFF
V gene: TRBV20-1
J gene: TRBJ1-4
D gene: TRBD1
clone size: -

CDR3 DNA: TGTGCCAGCAGATCGGGGGTCGGTGAAGCTTTCTTT
CDR3 protein: CASRSGVGEAFF
V gene: TRBV6-2/TRBV6-3
J gene: TRBJ1-1
D gene: -
clone size: -

CDR3 DNA: TGTGCCAGCAGCTTCCGGGACAGCCTTACTATCGGGGGCTACACCTTC
CDR3 protein: CASSFRDSLTIGGYTF
V gene: TRBV7-2
J gene: TRBJ1-2
D gene: TRBD1
clone size: many

CDR3 DNA: TGTGCCAGCAGGCCCCCAACCGGGGAGCTGTTTTTT
CDR3 protein: CASRPPTGELFF
V gene: TRBV12-3/TRBV12-4
J gene: TRBJ2-2
D gene: -
clone size: -

CDR3 DNA: TGTGCCAGCAGTGAATACACTCGGGGGGAGCTGTTTTTT
CDR3 protein: CASSEYTRGELFF
V gene: TRBV6-4
J gene: TRBJ2-2
D gene: -
clone size: -

CDR3 DNA: TGTGCCAGCAGCCAAGCCCGGACCCCCTTCCACGAGCAGTACTTC
CDR3 protein: CASSQARTPFHEQYF
V gene: TRBV3-1
J gene: TRBJ2-7
D gene: -
clone size: many

CDR3 DNA: TGTGCCAGCAGCCCCTTATTTTCGGAAAGGGCAGATACGCAGTATTTT
CDR3 protein: CASSPLFSERADTQYF
V gene: TRBV4-2
J gene: TRBJ2-3
D gene: -
clone size: -

CDR3 DNA: TGTGCCAGCTCACCCCTTGGAGGCAACGAGCAGTACTTC
CDR3 protein: CASSPLGGNEQYF
V gene: TRBV18
J gene: TRBJ2-7
D gene: -
clone size: many

CDR3 DNA: TGCGCCAGCAGCACAACAGGGGTGAACACTGAAGCTTTCTTT
CDR3 protein: CASSTTGVNTEAFF
V gene: TRBV5-1
J gene: TRBJ1-1
D gene: TRBD1
clone size: few

CDR3 DNA: TGCGCCAGCAGCTTGGCCGACGTAGCCAAAAACATTCAGTACTTC
CDR3 protein: CASSLADVAKNIQYF
V gene: TRBV5-1
J gene: TRBJ2-4
D gene: -
clone size: many

CDR3 DNA: TGCGCCAGCAGCTTCGACAGGGGGCTCGACGAGCAGTACTTC
CDR3 protein: CASSFDRGLDEQYF
V gene: TRBV5-1
J gene: TRBJ2-7
D gene: TRBD1
clone size: -

CDR3 DNA: TGTGCCAGCAGTTACTCGAGCATGTCAGATACGCAGTATTTT
CDR3 protein: CASSYSSMSDTQYF
V gene: TRBV6-6
J gene: TRBJ2-3
D gene: -
clone size: many

CDR3 DNA: TGTGCCAGCAGCTCCCAGGGGGGGGGCGGCTACACCTTC
CDR3 protein: CASSSQGGGGYTF
V gene: TRBV28
J gene: TRBJ1-2
D gene: TRBD1
clone size: once

CDR3 DNA: TGTGCCATCAGCCTCGACGCGGGCTATGGCTACACCTTC
CDR3 protein: CAISLDAGYGYTF
V gene: TRBV10-3
J gene: TRBJ1-2
D gene: -
clone size: many

CDR3 DNA: TGTGCCAGCCTTGGGGGGACAGGGAGCTCCTATAATTCACCCCTCCACTTT
CDR3 protein: CASLGGTGSSYNSPLHF
V gene: TRBV7-2
J gene: TRBJ1-6
D gene: TRBD1
clone size: many

CDR3 DNA: TGTGCCAGCAGACAACCGGGACGCACAGATACGCAGTATTTT
CDR3 protein: CASRQPGRTDTQYF
V gene: TRBV4-2
J gene: TRBJ2-3
D gene: -
clone size: once

CDR3 DNA: TGTGCCAGCAGTTTCGCCGGGGTTGGTGGCTACACCTTC
CDR3 protein: CASSFAGVGGYTF
V gene: TRBV27
J gene: TRBJ1-2
D gene: -
clone size: many

CDR3 DNA: TGCGCCAGCAGTGACACCCGGGAGTATGGCTACACCTTC
CDR3 protein: CASSDTREYGYTF
V gene: TRBV10-2
J gene: TRBJ1-2
D gene: -
clone size: many

CDR3 DNA: TGTGCCAGCAGCTTTACAGGGTCCGCTGAGCAGTTCTTC
CDR3 protein: CASSFTGSAEQFF
V gene: TRBV12-3/TRBV12-4
J gene: TRBJ2-1
D gene: -
clone size: -

CDR3 DNA: TGCAGTGCTAGAGATGAGGCATACTATGGCTACACCTTC
CDR3 protein: CSARDEAYYGYTF
V gene: TRBV20-1
J gene: TRBJ1-2
D gene: -
clone size: -

CDR3 DNA: TGCAGTGCTAGAGATACGGGGGAAAATCAGCCCCAGCATTTT
CDR3 protein: CSARDTGENQPQHF
V gene: TRBV20-1
J gene: TRBJ1-5
D gene: -
clone size: -

CDR3 DNA: TGCGCCAGCAGTGAGACAGGGGGCTCCTACAATGAGCAGTTCTTC
CDR3 protein: CASSETGGSYNEQFF
V gene: TRBV6-1
J gene: TRBJ2-1
D gene: TRBD1
clone size: -

CDR3 DNA: TGTGCCAGCAGCCAAGAACAAGGGTCCGATCAGCCCCAGCATTTT
CDR3 protein: CASSQEQGSDQPQHF
V gene: TRBV4-2
J gene: TRBJ1-5
D gene: -
clone size: many

CDR3 DNA: TGCAGTGGGGGTAGCGGGGCCCGGCGTAGCACAGATACGCAGTATTTT
CDR3 protein: CSGGSGARRSTDTQYF
V gene: TRBV20-1
J gene: TRBJ2-3
D gene: TRBD2
clone size: many

CDR3 DNA: TGCGCCAGCAGCTTGGACGCGTTCAACACCGGGGAGCTGTTTTTT
CDR3 protein: CASSLDAFNTGELFF
V gene: TRBV5-1
J gene: TRBJ2-2
D gene: -
clone size: few

CDR3 DNA: TGTGCCACCAGCAGGGAGTCCCGGGATTCAGATACGCAGTATTTT
CDR3 protein: CATSRESRDSDTQYF
V gene: TRBV15
J gene: TRBJ2-3
D gene: -
clone size: -

CDR3 DNA: TGCAGGGCCACAGGGGCAGGGTCACCCCTCCACTTT
CDR3 protein: CRATGAGSPLHF
V gene: TRBV20-1
J gene: TRBJ1-6
D gene: TRBD1
clone size: -

CDR3 DNA: TGTGCCAGCAGTTCTCCTGCTGTAGGAGAAGCTTTCTTT
CDR3 protein: CASSSPAVGEAFF
V gene: TRBV28
J gene: TRBJ1-1
D gene: -
clone size: few

CDR3 DNA: TGCGCCAGCAGCGCCCGACCTAGCGGGGGGGGCAATGAGCAGTTCTTC
CDR3 protein: CASSARPSGGGNEQFF
V gene: TRBV5-1
J gene: TRBJ2-1
D gene: TRBD2
clone size: many